The clone carrying this T cell receptor beta chain occurred a few times. The data derive from a study of blood T cell repertoires in COVID-19. Losses at the gene ends were 3 bases for V and 4 bases for J; bases not matched to a gene: 7. The CDR3 loop spans 14 amino acids. Germline CDR1 reads SGDLS; CDR2 reads YYNGEE. Methods used by the authors: Quantification of nucleated cells was approximated via reference gene primer amplification. Some clones are missing from TCRdb's copy, which holds only in-frame ones; the method was immunoSEQ multiplex PCR. The D gene and trimming were derived from the DNA, and the V and J assignments and clone size from that table. The table lists more than 150,000 clones, approximately 80% of them singletons. The study recruited people aged roughly 18 to 89 years across approximately 23 US areas. Each participant's cohort was designated according to participant-reported clinical history.

This chain joins TRBV9 and TRBJ2-7, with TRBD1 matching 7 bases. Sequenced sample: PBMCs or T cells enriched from blood (not recorded which). The receptor comes from a man in his 60s who had been exposed to COVID-19. CDR3 sequence (DNA): TGTGCCAGCAGCGCCACCGGGACAGCATACGAGCAGTACTTC. It yields the protein CASSATGTAYEQYF. Using reference TRBV9 and TRBJ2-7 for the parts outside the CDR3, the full variable domain is DSGVTQTPKHLITATGQRVTLRCSPRSGDLSVYWYQQSLDQGLQFLIQYYNGEERAKGNILERFSAQQFPDLHSELNLSSLELGDSALYFCASSATGTAYEQYFGPGTRLTVT.